These T cell receptor beta chains were read from a single sample in a study of shared clonotypes between healthy human individuals. Generated by immunoSEQ multiplex PCR, the TCRdb table keeps only in-frame clones and is missing some. The sample lists about 2,200,000 clones, approximately 94% occurring once. The specimen sequenced was naive CD8+ T cells from PBMCs. Every receptor here comes from a man aged 18-30 years in good health. Some clones in this sample may be carry-over from other donors' samples. CDR3s include the opening cysteine and the closing phenylalanine or tryptophan. D genes are given only for firm matches. Clone sizes are given selectively: once, few, many, or a class where the clone is expanded.

D: TRBD1
size: NA
V: TRBV7-9
J: TRBJ2-5
CDR3: CASTPPPRQGAWEETQYF
DNA: TGTGCCAGCACCCCACCCCCCAGGCAGGGGGCTTGGGAGGAGACCCAGTACTTC

D: NA
size: NA
V: TRBV28
J: TRBJ2-1
CDR3: CASSSKTGTREQFF
DNA: TGTGCCAGCAGTTCAAAAACAGGAACTCGGGAGCAGTTCTTC

D: TRBD1
size: NA
V: TRBV19
J: TRBJ2-7
CDR3: CASSNEFGTGGYEQYF
DNA: TGTGCCAGTAGTAACGAGTTCGGGACAGGGGGCTACGAGCAGTACTTC

D: TRBD1
size: NA
V: TRBV29-1
J: TRBJ1-2
CDR3: CSVQPGQLYGYTF
DNA: TGCAGCGTGCAACCGGGACAGCTCTATGGCTACACCTTC

D: TRBD2
size: NA
V: TRBV5-6
J: TRBJ2-5
CDR3: CASSLLGRGEETQYF
DNA: TGTGCCAGCAGCCTTTTAGGGCGGGGGGAAGAGACCCAGTACTTC

D: TRBD2
size: NA
V: TRBV7-7
J: TRBJ2-1
CDR3: CASSLIAGARNEQFF
DNA: TGTGCCAGCAGCTTAATAGCGGGAGCCAGGAATGAGCAGTTCTTC

D: TRBD2
size: NA
V: TRBV13
J: TRBJ2-7
CDR3: CASSFPSGSVYEQYF
DNA: TGTGCCAGCAGTTTCCCTAGCGGGAGTGTCTACGAGCAGTACTTC

D: NA
size: NA
V: TRBV7-9
J: TRBJ2-1
CDR3: CASSSRRGPSYNEQFF
DNA: TGTGCCAGCAGCTCCCGAAGGGGACCCTCCTACAATGAGCAGTTCTTC

D: NA
size: few
V: TRBV4-1
J: TRBJ1-1
CDR3: CASSQVNILGTEAFF
DNA: TGCGCCAGCAGCCAAGTGAACATCCTGGGAACTGAAGCTTTCTTT

D: NA
size: few
V: TRBV30
J: TRBJ1-1
CDR3: CAWKTTVPTEAFF
DNA: TGTGCCTGGAAAACCACCGTTCCCACTGAAGCTTTCTTT

D: NA
size: NA
V: TRBV7-9
J: TRBJ2-1
CDR3: CASSLASGVGGGYNEQFF
DNA: TGTGCCAGCAGCTTAGCGTCAGGGGTTGGGGGAGGGTACAATGAGCAGTTCTTC

D: NA
size: NA
V: TRBV7-8
J: TRBJ1-4
CDR3: CASSLDSTTNEKLFF
DNA: TGTGCCAGCAGCTTAGACAGCACAACTAATGAAAAACTGTTTTTT

D: NA
size: NA
V: TRBV29-1
J: TRBJ1-2
CDR3: CSSRDTNYGYTF
DNA: TGCAGCAGCCGGGACACTAACTATGGCTACACCTTC

D: NA
size: NA
V: TRBV11-2
J: TRBJ2-2
CDR3: CASSPPGELFF
DNA: TGTGCCAGCAGCCCCCCCGGGGAGCTGTTTTTT

D: NA
size: NA
V: TRBV5-8
J: TRBJ1-4
CDR3: CASSFGVGSNEKLFF
DNA: TGTGCCAGCAGCTTTGGGGTTGGCTCTAATGAAAAACTGTTTTTT

D: NA
size: NA
V: TRBV9
J: TRBJ2-7
CDR3: CASSPQTAPYEQYF
DNA: TGTGCCAGCAGCCCTCAGACAGCGCCCTACGAGCAGTACTTC

D: NA
size: NA
V: TRBV28
J: TRBJ2-6
CDR3: CASSPPGARGYTGANVLTF
DNA: TGTGCCAGCAGTCCACCGGGAGCCCGGGGATACACTGGGGCCAACGTCCTGACTTTC

D: TRBD2
size: NA
V: TRBV7-2
J: TRBJ2-7
CDR3: CASSWGGYEQYF
DNA: TGTGCCAGCAGCTGGGGGGGCTACGAGCAGTACTTC

D: TRBD2
size: NA
V: TRBV7-9
J: TRBJ2-7
CDR3: CASSPRTSGNPEQYF
DNA: TGTGCCAGCAGCCCCCGGACTAGCGGCAACCCCGAGCAGTACTTC

D: TRBD2
size: once
V: TRBV5-6
J: TRBJ2-1
CDR3: CASSLDSGGEFF
DNA: TGTGCCAGCAGCTTGGACTCGGGAGGGGAGTTCTTC

D: NA
size: NA
V: TRBV5-4
J: TRBJ2-5
CDR3: CASSLARGDQETQYF
DNA: TGTGCCAGCAGCTTGGCGCGTGGAGACCAAGAGACCCAGTACTTC

D: NA
size: few
V: TRBV30
J: TRBJ1-1
CDR3: CAWSLPRDTSEAFF
DNA: TGTGCCTGGAGTCTCCCCCGGGACACTTCTGAAGCTTTCTTT

D: TRBD2
size: NA
V: TRBV7-8
J: TRBJ2-1
CDR3: CASTVTSDEQFF
DNA: TGTGCCAGCACTGTGACTAGCGACGAGCAGTTCTTC

D: TRBD1
size: NA
V: TRBV5-4
J: TRBJ1-2
CDR3: CASSHGQGLEATYGYTF
DNA: TGTGCCAGCAGCCATGGACAGGGGTTGGAAGCTACTTATGGCTACACCTTC

D: NA
size: NA
V: TRBV11-2
J: TRBJ2-7
CDR3: CASSLDREDEQYF
DNA: TGTGCCAGCAGCTTAGACAGGGAGGACGAGCAGTACTTC

D: TRBD1
size: NA
V: TRBV27
J: TRBJ2-7
CDR3: CASSFEGQGNEQYF
DNA: TGTGCCAGCAGCTTTGAGGGACAGGGCAACGAGCAGTACTTC

D: NA
size: NA
V: TRBV6-1
J: TRBJ2-7
CDR3: CASSERALASREQYF
DNA: TGTGCCAGCAGTGAACGGGCATTGGCTTCGCGCGAGCAGTACTTC

D: NA
size: NA
V: TRBV7-3
J: TRBJ2-2
CDR3: CASSLKGPTGELFF
DNA: TGTGCCAGCAGCTTAAAAGGTCCGACCGGGGAGCTGTTTTTT

D: NA
size: NA
V: TRBV9
J: TRBJ1-1
CDR3: CASSPLPGQGEAFF
DNA: TGTGCCAGCAGCCCACTCCCCGGGCAAGGTGAAGCTTTCTTT

D: TRBD1
size: few
V: TRBV7-9
J: TRBJ1-2
CDR3: CASAPDRNYGYTF
DNA: TGTGCCAGCGCGCCGGACAGGAACTATGGCTACACCTTC

D: TRBD2
size: NA
V: TRBV7-9
J: TRBJ2-2
CDR3: CASSPVLAGETGELFF
DNA: TGTGCCAGCAGCCCCGTGCTAGCGGGAGAAACCGGGGAGCTGTTTTTT

D: NA
size: NA
V: TRBV7-9
J: TRBJ2-7
CDR3: CASSPGTRGEQYF
DNA: TGTGCCAGCAGCCCCGGGACCCGCGGCGAGCAGTACTTC

D: NA
size: NA
V: TRBV7-9
J: TRBJ1-1
CDR3: CASSQDGAEAFF
DNA: TGTGCCAGCAGTCAGGATGGGGCTGAAGCTTTCTTT

D: TRBD1
size: NA
V: TRBV4-1
J: TRBJ1-4
CDR3: CASRHTGVGEKLFF
DNA: TGCGCCAGCAGACACACAGGGGTGGGTGAAAAACTGTTTTTT

D: NA
size: NA
V: TRBV15
J: TRBJ1-4
CDR3: CATSREAGDEKLFF
DNA: TGTGCCACCAGCAGAGAGGCCGGTGATGAAAAACTGTTTTTT

D: TRBD1
size: NA
V: TRBV7-9
J: TRBJ2-5
CDR3: CASSKQGAGETQYF
DNA: TGTGCCAGCAGCAAACAGGGGGCTGGAGAGACCCAGTACTTC

D: NA
size: NA
V: TRBV4-3
J: TRBJ2-2
CDR3: CASSQAFLAEGGELFF
DNA: TGCGCCAGCAGCCAAGCTTTCCTAGCAGAGGGAGGGGAGCTGTTTTTT

D: NA
size: NA
V: TRBV12-1
J: TRBJ2-1
CDR3: CASSFALSEQFF
DNA: TGTGCCAGCAGCTTTGCGCTCTCTGAGCAGTTCTTC

D: NA
size: NA
V: TRBV6-5
J: TRBJ2-7
CDR3: CASSYRSGSTYEQYF
DNA: TGTGCCAGCAGTTACAGGAGTGGGTCCACCTACGAGCAGTACTTC

D: TRBD1
size: NA
V: TRBV7-9
J: TRBJ2-6
CDR3: CASSSLTGGVSGANVLTF
DNA: TGTGCCAGCAGCTCGTTGACAGGGGGCGTATCTGGGGCCAACGTCCTGACTTTC

D: NA
size: NA
V: TRBV27
J: TRBJ2-7
CDR3: CASSLGTTYEQYF
DNA: TGTGCCAGCAGTCTAGGGACCACTTACGAGCAGTACTTC

D: NA
size: NA
V: TRBV19
J: TRBJ1-1
CDR3: CASSKDRWGKMNTEAFF
DNA: TGTGCCAGTAGTAAGGACCGATGGGGCAAAATGAACACTGAAGCTTTCTTT

D: TRBD1
size: once
V: TRBV5-4
J: TRBJ2-5
CDR3: CASSRDRGQETQYF
DNA: TGTGCCAGCAGCCGGGACAGGGGCCAAGAGACCCAGTACTTC

D: NA
size: NA
V: TRBV7-9
J: TRBJ2-2
CDR3: CASSPFGAGDNTGELFF
DNA: TGTGCCAGCAGCCCCTTCGGGGCAGGGGACAACACCGGGGAGCTGTTTTTT

D: NA
size: NA
V: TRBV19
J: TRBJ2-1
CDR3: CASSIRVNNEQFF
DNA: TGTGCCAGTAGTATAAGAGTTAACAATGAGCAGTTCTTC

D: TRBD2
size: NA
V: TRBV7-9
J: TRBJ2-5
CDR3: CASSWPMLAGGETQYF
DNA: TGTGCCAGCAGCTGGCCGATGTTGGCGGGAGGGGAGACCCAGTACTTC

D: NA
size: once
V: TRBV29-1
J: TRBJ2-5
CDR3: CSVEVQGNETQYF
DNA: TGCAGCGTTGAAGTCCAGGGGAACGAGACCCAGTACTTC

D: TRBD1
size: NA
V: TRBV4-2
J: TRBJ2-7
CDR3: CASSGRQGAYEQYF
DNA: TGTGCCAGCAGCGGGAGACAGGGGGCCTACGAGCAGTACTTC